This T cell receptor (beta chain) comes out of a study of Ad26.COV2.S vaccination and SARS-CoV-2 variants. Treatment denoted: about 20 received Ad26.COV2.S at low or high dose, single or two shots; several received placebo; per-sample allocation not given. Day 63 after the first vaccine or placebo injection was the time point for sampling. Data came from immunoSEQ multiplex PCR; TCRdb stores just in-frame clones and leaves some out. The profile covers 350,000 to 550,000 clones, with 75% to 90% appearing a single time and over 2.5% taken by the ten largest. CDR1 PRHDT and CDR2 FYEKMQ come from the germline V gene (reference sequence). The CDR3 is 16 amino acids. Trimming cost V 3 bases and J 0 bases, with 14 bases left between them.

The sequence came from a person aged 18-65 years who received the Ad26.COV2.S COVID-19 vaccine or a placebo. The chain joins TRBV13 to TRBJ1-2; D gene unclear. The sample was peripheral blood, taken in a trial of Ad26.COV2.S vaccine versus placebo. This CDR3 reads CASSLDLGSANYGYTF. DNA of the CDR3: TGTGCCAGCAGCTTGGATCTGGGGAGCGCTAACTATGGCTACACCTTC.